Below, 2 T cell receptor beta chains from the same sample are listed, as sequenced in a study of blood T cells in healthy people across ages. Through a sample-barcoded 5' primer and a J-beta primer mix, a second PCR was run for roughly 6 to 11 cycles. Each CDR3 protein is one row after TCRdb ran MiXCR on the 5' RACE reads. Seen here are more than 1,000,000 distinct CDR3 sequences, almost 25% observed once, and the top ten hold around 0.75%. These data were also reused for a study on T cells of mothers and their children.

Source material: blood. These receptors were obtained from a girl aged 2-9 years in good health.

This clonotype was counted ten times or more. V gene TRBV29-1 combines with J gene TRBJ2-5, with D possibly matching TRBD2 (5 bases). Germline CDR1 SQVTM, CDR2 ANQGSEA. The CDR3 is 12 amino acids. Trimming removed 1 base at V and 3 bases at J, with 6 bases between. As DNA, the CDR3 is TGCAGCGTTGAAGGGACTGAAGAGACCCAGTACTTC. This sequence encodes CSVEGTEETQYF.

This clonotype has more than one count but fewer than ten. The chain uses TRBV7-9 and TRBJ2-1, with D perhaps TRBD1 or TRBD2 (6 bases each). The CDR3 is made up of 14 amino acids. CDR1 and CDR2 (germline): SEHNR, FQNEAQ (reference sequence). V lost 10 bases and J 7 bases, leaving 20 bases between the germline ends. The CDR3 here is CATSWGAGMNEQFF. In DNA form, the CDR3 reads TGTGCCACGTCCTGGGGGGCGGGTATGAATGAGCAGTTCTTC.